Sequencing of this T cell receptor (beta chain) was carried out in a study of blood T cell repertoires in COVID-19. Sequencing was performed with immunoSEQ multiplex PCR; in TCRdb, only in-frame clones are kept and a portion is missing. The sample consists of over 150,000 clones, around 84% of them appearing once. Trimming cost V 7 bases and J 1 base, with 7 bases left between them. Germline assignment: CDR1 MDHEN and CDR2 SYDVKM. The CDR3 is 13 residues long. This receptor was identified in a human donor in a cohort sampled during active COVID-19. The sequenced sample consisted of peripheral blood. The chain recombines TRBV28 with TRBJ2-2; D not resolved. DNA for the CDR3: TGTGCCAGCACGATACAGAACACCGGGGAGCTGTTTTTT. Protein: CASTIQNTGELFF.